This T cell receptor (beta chain) was sequenced in a study of lymphopenia after photon versus proton radiotherapy. Whole-study results and caveats: Relative stability marked proton patients; photon patients lost diversity and naive cells. A bigger post-nadir fall in TCR diversity correlated inversely with survival time in deceased patients. Oligoclonal CD8+ Temra expansion after nadir drove photon patients' diversity drop. Authors raise, but do not show, better survival with proton therapy.

Looked up from germline, CDR1 is MDHEN and CDR2 is SYDVKM. The germline V and J ends were trimmed by 1 base and 8 bases, with 11 bases remaining between them. The CDR3 is made up of 13 amino acids. The table came from immunoSEQ multiplex PCR; TCRdb's copy has only in-frame clones and leaves some out. Among 35,000 to 45,000 clones listed, about four fifths were seen once. Note on this clone: What it recognizes is unknown.

The V gene is TRBV28, the J gene TRBJ1-2, with D unclear. The sequencing here drew on peripheral blood, taken from a patient treated with proton-based radiotherapy. This receptor was taken from a woman between 65 and 79 years old with pancreatic cancer. CDR3 bases: TGTGCCAGCAGTTTATTTGGGCAAGGGGGCTACACCTTC. Translation: CASSLFGQGGYTF.